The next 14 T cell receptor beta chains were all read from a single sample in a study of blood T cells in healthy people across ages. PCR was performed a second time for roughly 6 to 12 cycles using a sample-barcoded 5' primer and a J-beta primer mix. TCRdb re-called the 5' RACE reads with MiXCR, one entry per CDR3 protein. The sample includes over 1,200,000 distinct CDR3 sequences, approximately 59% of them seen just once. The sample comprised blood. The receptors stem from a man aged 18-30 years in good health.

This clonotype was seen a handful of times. The CDR3 nucleotides read TGTGCCAGCAGTGGCAGGGGGAATCAGCCCCAGCATTTT. Its protein product is CASSGRGNQPQHF. The rearrangement uses TRBV6-2 or TRBV6-3 and TRBJ1-5, with 7 bases matching TRBD1. The CDR3 covers 13 residues. V lost 5 bases, J lost 4 bases, and 2 bases stayed unmatched. Germline CDR1 reads MNHEY; CDR2 reads SVGEGT.

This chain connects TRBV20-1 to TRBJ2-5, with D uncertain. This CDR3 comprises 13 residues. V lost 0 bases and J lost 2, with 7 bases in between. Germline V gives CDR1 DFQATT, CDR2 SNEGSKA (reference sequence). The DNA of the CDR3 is TGCAGTGCTAGAGATTCCCGACAAGAGACCCAGTACTTC. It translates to CSARDSRQETQYF.

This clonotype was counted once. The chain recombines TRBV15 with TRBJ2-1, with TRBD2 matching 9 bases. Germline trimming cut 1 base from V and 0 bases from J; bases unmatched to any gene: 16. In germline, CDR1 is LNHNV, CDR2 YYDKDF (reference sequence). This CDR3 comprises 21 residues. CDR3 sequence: CATSRAPGGAGGYISYNEQFF. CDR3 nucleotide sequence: TGTGCCACCAGCAGAGCCCCGGGTGGAGCGGGGGGCTATATCTCCTACAATGAGCAGTTCTTC.

The CDR3 is CASSLISLQGALIQPQHF. CDR3 sequence (DNA): TGTGCCAGCAGTTTAATATCTCTTCAGGGGGCTTTGATACAGCCCCAGCATTTT. The rearrangement uses TRBV27 and TRBJ1-5; 8 bases map to TRBD1. Looked up from germline, CDR1 is MNHEY and CDR2 is SMNVEV (reference sequence). The CDR3 runs 18 residues. The V and J ends lost 2 bases and 7 bases, in that order; junction bases with no gene match: 16.

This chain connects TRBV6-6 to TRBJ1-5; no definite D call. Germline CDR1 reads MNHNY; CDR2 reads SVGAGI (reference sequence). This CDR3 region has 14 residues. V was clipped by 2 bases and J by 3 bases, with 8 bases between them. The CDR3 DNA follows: TGTGCCAGCAGTTACGGAGAAACCAATCAGCCCCAGCATTTT. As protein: CASSYGETNQPQHF.

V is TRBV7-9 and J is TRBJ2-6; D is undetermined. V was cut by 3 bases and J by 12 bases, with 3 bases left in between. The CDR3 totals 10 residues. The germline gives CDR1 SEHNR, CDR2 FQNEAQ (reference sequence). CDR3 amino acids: CASSFGVLTF. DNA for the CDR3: TGTGCCAGCAGCTTTGGCGTCCTGACTTTC.

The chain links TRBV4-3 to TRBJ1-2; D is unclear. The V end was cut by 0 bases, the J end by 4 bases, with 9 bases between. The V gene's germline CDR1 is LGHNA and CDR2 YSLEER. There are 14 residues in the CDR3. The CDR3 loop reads CASSQDLTSYGYTF. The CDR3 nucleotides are TGCGCCAGCAGCCAAGATCTAACAAGCTATGGCTACACCTTC.

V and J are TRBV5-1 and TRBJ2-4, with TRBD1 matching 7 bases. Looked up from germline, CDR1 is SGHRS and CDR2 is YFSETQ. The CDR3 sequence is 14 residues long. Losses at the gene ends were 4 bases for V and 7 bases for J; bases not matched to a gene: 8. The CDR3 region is CASSPVEGANIQYF. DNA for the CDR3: TGCGCCAGCAGCCCGGTTGAGGGGGCGAACATTCAGTACTTC.

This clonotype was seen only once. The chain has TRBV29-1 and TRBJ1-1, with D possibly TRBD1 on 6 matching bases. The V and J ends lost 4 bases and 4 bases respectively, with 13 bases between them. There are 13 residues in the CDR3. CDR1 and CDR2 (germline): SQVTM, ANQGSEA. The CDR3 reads CSVGPKGGTEAFF. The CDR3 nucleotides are TGCAGCGTTGGACCCAAGGGGGGCACTGAAGCTTTCTTT.

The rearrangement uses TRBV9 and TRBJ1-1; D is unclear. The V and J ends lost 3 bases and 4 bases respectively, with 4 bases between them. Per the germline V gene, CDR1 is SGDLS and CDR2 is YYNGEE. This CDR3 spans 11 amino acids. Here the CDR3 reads CASSAVTEAFF. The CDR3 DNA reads TGTGCCAGCAGCGCCGTCACTGAAGCTTTCTTT.

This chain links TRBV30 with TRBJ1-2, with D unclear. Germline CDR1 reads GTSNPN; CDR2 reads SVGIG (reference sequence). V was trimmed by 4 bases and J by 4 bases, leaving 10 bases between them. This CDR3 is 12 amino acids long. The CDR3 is CAWTTTRYGYTF. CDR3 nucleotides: TGTGCCTGGACCACGACCCGCTATGGCTACACCTTC.

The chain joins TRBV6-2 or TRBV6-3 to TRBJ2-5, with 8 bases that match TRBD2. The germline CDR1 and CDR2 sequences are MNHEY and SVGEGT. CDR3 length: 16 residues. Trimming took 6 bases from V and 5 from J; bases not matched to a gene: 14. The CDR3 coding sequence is TGTGCCAGCAGGCAAGCACGGGGGGGAACCTCGGAGACCCAGTACTTC. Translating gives CASRQARGGTSETQYF.

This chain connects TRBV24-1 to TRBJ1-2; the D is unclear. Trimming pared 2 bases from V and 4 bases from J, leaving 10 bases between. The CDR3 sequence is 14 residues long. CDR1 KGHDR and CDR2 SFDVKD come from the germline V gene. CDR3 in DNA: TGTGCCACCAGTGATTCGACAAGGGTCTATGGCTACACCTTC. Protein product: CATSDSTRVYGYTF.

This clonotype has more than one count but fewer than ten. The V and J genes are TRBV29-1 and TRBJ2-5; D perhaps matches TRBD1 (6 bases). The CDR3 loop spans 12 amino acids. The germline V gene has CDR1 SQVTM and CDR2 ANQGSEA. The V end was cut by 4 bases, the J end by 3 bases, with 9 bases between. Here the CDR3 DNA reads TGCAGCGTTGTTGGGGGCAAAGAGACCCAGTACTTC. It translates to CSVVGGKETQYF.